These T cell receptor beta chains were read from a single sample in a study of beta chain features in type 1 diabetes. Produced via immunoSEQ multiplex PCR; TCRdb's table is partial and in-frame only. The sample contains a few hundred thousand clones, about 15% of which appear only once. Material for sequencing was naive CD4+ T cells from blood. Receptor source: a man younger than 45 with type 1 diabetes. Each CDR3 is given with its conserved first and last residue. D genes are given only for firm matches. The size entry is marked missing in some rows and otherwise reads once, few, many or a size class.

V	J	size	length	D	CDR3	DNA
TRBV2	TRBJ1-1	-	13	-	CASSELSNTEAFF	TGTGCCAGCAGTGAACTTTCCAACACTGAAGCTTTCTTT
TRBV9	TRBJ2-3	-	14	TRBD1	CASSLQGATDTQYF	TGTGCCAGCAGCTTACAGGGGGCAACAGATACGCAGTATTTT
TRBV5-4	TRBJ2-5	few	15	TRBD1	CASSLPGTGRETQYF	TGTGCCAGCAGCTTGCCCGGGACAGGGCGGGAGACCCAGTACTTC
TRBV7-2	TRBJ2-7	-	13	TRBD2	CASSLSGRSEQYF	TGTGCCAGCAGCCTTAGCGGGAGAAGCGAGCAGTACTTC
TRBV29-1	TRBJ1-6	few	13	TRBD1	CSVTGTVGSPLHF	TGCAGCGTAACCGGGACAGTTGGTTCACCCCTCCACTTT
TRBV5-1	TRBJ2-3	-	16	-	CASSLELKGSTDTQYF	TGCGCCAGCAGCTTGGAACTTAAGGGGAGCACAGATACGCAGTATTTT
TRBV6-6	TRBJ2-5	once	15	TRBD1	CASSITGTGRETQYF	TGTGCCAGCAGTATAACGGGGACAGGGAGGGAGACCCAGTACTTC
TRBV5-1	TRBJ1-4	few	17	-	CASSLAPGQGTNEKLFF	TGCGCCAGCAGCTTGGCCCCCGGGCAGGGTACTAATGAAAAACTGTTTTTT
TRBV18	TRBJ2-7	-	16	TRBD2	CASSPSLAGATYEQYF	TGTGCCAGCTCACCTTCGCTAGCGGGAGCCACGTACGAGCAGTACTTC
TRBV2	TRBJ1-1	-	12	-	CASSVRNTEAFF	TGTGCCAGCAGTGTGCGGAACACTGAAGCTTTCTTT
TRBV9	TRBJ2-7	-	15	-	CASSVGAQSSYEQYF	TGTGCCAGCAGCGTAGGCGCGCAAAGCTCCTACGAGCAGTACTTC
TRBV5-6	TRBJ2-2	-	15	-	CASSRPGTSTGELFF	TGTGCCAGCAGCCGACCCGGGACTTCGACCGGGGAGCTGTTTTTT
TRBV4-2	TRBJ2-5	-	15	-	CASSQDPGLGETQYF	TGTGCCAGCAGCCAAGATCCGGGACTTGGGGAGACCCAGTACTTC
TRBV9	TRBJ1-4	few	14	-	CASSYGGGNEKLFF	TGTGCCAGCAGCTACGGCGGGGGAAATGAAAAACTGTTTTTT
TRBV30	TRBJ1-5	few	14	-	CAWTTPGVAQPQHF	TGTGCCTGGACCACCCCCGGGGTTGCTCAGCCCCAGCATTTT
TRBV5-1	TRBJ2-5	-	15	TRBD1	CASSGTGQIQETQYF	TGCGCCAGCAGCGGAACGGGACAGATCCAAGAGACCCAGTACTTC
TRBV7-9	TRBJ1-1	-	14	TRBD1	CASSLTGPTTEAFF	TGTGCCAGCAGCTTGACAGGGCCGACCACTGAAGCTTTCTTT
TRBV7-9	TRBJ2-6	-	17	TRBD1	CASSPPTGLTGANVLTF	TGTGCCAGCAGCCCTCCGACAGGGCTTACTGGGGCCAACGTCCTGACTTTC
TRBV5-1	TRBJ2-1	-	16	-	CASSLGYSYPHNEQFF	TGCGCCAGCAGCTTGGGATATAGTTACCCACACAATGAGCAGTTCTTC
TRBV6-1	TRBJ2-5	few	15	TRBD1	CASSPTSLQGETQYF	TGTGCCAGCAGTCCGACCAGTCTACAGGGGGAGACCCAGTACTTC
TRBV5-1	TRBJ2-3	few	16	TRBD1	CASSLAGTGGSNTQYF	TGCGCCAGCAGCTTAGCCGGGACAGGGGGATCTAATACGCAGTATTTT
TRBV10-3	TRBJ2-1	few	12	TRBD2	CALQAAGGSLFF	TGTGCCCTCCAGGCGGCGGGGGGCTCCTTGTTCTTC
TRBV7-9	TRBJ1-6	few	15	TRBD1	CASSLGTVDNSPLHF	TGTGCCAGCAGCCTCGGGACAGTAGATAATTCACCCCTCCACTTT
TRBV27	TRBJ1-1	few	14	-	CASNTFQGHTEAFF	TGTGCCAGCAACACCTTCCAGGGTCACACTGAAGCTTTCTTT
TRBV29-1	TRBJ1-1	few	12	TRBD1	CSGWTGATEAFF	TGCAGCGGGTGGACAGGGGCCACTGAAGCTTTCTTT
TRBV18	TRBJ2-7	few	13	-	CASSPTGLYEQYF	TGTGCCAGCTCACCGACAGGACTCTACGAGCAGTACTTC
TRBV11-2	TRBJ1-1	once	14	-	CASSPSWGVSGFVF	TGTGCCAGCAGCCCGTCGTGGGGGGTGTCAGGCTTTGTCTTT
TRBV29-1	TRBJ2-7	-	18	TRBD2	CSVEDPGLAGGPSYEQYF	TGCAGCGTTGAAGATCCGGGACTAGCGGGAGGGCCTTCCTACGAGCAGTACTTC
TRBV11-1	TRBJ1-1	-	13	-	CASSFAGDTEAFF	TGTGCCAGCAGCTTTGCCGGGGACACTGAAGCTTTCTTT
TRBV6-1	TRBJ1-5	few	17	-	CASSEAAGDLSNQPQHF	TGTGCCAGCAGTGAAGCCGCGGGGGACCTTAGCAATCAGCCCCAGCATTTT
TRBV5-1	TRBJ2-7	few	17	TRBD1	CASSSTLDRVRPYEQYF	TGCGCCAGCAGCTCGACCTTGGACAGGGTTAGACCCTACGAGCAGTACTTC
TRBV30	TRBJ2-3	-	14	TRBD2	CAFTQTSALDTQYF	TGTGCCTTCACACAGACTAGCGCTTTGGATACGCAGTATTTT
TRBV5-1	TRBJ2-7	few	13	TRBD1	CASSHGQGYEQYF	TGCGCCAGCAGCCATGGACAGGGGTACGAGCAGTACTTC
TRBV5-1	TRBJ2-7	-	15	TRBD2	CASSSGLAGTYEQYF	TGCGCCAGCAGTTCCGGACTAGCGGGGACCTACGAGCAGTACTTC
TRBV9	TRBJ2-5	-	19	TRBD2	CASSVSSSGGFNPQETQYF	TGTGCCAGCAGCGTATCATCTAGCGGGGGGTTTAACCCCCAAGAGACCCAGTACTTC
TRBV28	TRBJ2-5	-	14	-	CASSPAEDQRTQYF	TGTGCCAGCAGTCCTGCTGAGGATCAGAGGACCCAGTACTTC
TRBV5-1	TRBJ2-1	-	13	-	CASSDTGYNEQFF	TGCGCCAGCAGCGATACAGGATACAATGAGCAGTTCTTC
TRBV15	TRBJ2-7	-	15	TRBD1	CATSRRDRRTYEQYF	TGTGCCACCAGCAGACGGGACAGGCGGACCTACGAGCAGTACTTC
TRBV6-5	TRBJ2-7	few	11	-	CASSSVYEQYF	TGTGCCAGCAGTTCCGTCTACGAGCAGTACTTC
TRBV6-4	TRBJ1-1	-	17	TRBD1	CASSDARQGHMNTEAFF	TGTGCCAGCAGTGACGCCCGACAGGGACATATGAACACTGAAGCTTTCTTT
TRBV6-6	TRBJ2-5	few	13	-	CASSFLRDTSPYF	TGTGCCAGCAGTTTTTTGAGGGACACCTCTCCGTACTTC
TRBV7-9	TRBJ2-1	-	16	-	CASRGLADRSYNEQFF	TGTGCCAGCAGAGGTTTAGCGGATCGCTCCTACAATGAGCAGTTCTTC
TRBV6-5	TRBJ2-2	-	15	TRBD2	CASSSLAGRAGELFF	TGTGCCAGCAGCTCACTAGCGGGACGTGCCGGGGAGCTGTTTTTT
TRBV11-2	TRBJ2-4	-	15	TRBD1	CASGTGTLAKNIQYF	TGTGCCAGCGGGACAGGGACCCTAGCCAAAAACATTCAGTACTTC
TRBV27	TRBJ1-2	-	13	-	CASSSGDNYGYTF	TGTGCCAGCAGTTCAGGGGATAACTATGGCTACACCTTC
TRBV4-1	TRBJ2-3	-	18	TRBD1	CASSQGQGKSPSTDTQYF	TGCGCCAGCAGCCAAGGACAGGGCAAAAGTCCTAGCACAGATACGCAGTATTTT
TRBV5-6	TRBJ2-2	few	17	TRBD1	CASSGTGANANTGELFF	TGTGCCAGCAGCGGGACAGGGGCAAACGCGAACACCGGGGAGCTGTTTTTT
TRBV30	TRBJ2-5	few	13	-	CAWSVQSEETQYF	TGTGCCTGGAGTGTACAATCAGAAGAGACCCAGTACTTC
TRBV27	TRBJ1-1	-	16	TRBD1	CASSPSPDRVNTEAFF	TGTGCCAGCAGTCCTAGCCCCGACAGGGTAAACACTGAAGCTTTCTTT
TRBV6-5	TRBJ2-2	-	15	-	CASSYWTAKPGELFF	TGTGCCAGCAGTTACTGGACAGCCAAGCCGGGGGAGCTGTTTTTT
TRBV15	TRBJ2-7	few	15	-	CATSRDPVMFYEQYF	TGTGCCACCAGCAGAGACCCAGTTATGTTCTACGAGCAGTACTTC
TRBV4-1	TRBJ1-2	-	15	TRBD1	CASREQGAPLYGYTF	TGCGCCAGCAGAGAACAGGGGGCTCCTCTCTATGGCTACACCTTC
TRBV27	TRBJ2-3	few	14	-	CASSPPSGRDTQYF	TGTGCCAGCAGTCCCCCGTCCGGGAGAGATACGCAGTATTTT
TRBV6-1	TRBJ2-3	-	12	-	CASAPSTDTQYF	TGTGCCAGCGCGCCAAGCACAGATACGCAGTATTTT
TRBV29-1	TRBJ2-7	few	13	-	CSVWVCRGYEQYF	TGCAGCGTTTGGGTCTGCAGGGGATACGAGCAGTACTTC
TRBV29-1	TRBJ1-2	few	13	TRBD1	CSVHRDRAGGYTF	TGCAGCGTCCACCGGGACAGGGCGGGTGGCTACACCTTC
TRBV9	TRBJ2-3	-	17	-	CASSADGPGLLPDTQYF	TGTGCCAGCAGCGCCGACGGACCGGGACTCCTCCCAGATACGCAGTATTTT
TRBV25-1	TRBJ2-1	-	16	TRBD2	CASSPQGAGGVNEQFF	TGTGCCAGCAGTCCCCAGGGAGCGGGAGGGGTCAATGAGCAGTTCTTC
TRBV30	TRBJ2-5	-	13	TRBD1	CAWSTTGGITQYF	TGTGCCTGGAGTACAACAGGGGGCATCACCCAGTACTTC